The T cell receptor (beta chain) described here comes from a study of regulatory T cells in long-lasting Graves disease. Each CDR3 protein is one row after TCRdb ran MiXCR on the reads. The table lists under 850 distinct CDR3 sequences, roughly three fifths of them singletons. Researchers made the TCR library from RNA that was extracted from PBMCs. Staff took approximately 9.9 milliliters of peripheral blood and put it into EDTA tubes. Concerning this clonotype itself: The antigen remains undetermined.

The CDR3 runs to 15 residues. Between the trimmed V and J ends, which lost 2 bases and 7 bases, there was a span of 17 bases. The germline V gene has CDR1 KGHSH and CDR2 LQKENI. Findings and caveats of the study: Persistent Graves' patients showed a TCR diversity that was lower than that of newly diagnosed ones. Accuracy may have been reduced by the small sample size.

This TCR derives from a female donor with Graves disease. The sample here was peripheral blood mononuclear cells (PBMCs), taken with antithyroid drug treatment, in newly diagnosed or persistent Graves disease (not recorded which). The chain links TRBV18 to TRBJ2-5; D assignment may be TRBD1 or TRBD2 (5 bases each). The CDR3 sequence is CASSPGDGPRLTQYF. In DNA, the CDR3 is TGTGCCAGCTCACCAGGGGACGGACCCCGACTGACCCAGTACTTC.